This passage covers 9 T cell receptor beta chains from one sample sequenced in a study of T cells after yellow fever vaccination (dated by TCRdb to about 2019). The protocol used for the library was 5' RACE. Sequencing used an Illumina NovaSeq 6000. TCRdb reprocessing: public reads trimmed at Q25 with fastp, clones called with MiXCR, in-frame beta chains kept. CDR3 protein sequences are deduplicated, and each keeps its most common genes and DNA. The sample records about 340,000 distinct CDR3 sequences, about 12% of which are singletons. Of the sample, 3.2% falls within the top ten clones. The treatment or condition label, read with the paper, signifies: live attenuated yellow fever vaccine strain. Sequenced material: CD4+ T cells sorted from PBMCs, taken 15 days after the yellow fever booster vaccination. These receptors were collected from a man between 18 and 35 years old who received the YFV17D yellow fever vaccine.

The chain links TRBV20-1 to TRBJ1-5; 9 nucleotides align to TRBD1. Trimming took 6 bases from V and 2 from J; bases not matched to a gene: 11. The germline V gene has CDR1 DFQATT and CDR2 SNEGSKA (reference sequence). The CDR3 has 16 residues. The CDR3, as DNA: TGCAGTGCCAATACAGGGGGCTGGGACCGCAATCAGCCCCAGCATTTT. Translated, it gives CSANTGGWDRNQPQHF.

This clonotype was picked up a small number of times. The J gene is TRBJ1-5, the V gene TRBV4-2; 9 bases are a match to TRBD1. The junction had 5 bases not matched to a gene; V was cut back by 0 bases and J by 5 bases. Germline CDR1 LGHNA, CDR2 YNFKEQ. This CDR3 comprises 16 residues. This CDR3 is CASSQESGTGHQPQHF. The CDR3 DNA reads TGTGCCAGCAGCCAAGAGTCCGGGACAGGGCATCAGCCCCAGCATTTT.

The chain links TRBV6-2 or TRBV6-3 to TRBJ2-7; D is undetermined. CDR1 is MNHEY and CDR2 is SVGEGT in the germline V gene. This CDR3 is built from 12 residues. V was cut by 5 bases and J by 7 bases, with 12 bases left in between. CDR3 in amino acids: CASSQRMWEQYV. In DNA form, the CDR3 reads TGTGCCAGCAGTCAAAGGATGTGGGAGCAGTACGTC.

The CDR3 sequence is CAISREQGAGELFF. CDR3 DNA: TGTGCCATCAGTCGGGAACAGGGGGCCGGGGAGCTGTTTTTT. J is TRBJ2-2 and V is TRBV10-3; 8 bases are shared with TRBD1. The ends lost 5 bases at V and 6 bases at J; junction bases unmatched: 5. From germline, CDR1 is ENHRY and CDR2 SYGVKD. CDR3 length equals 14 residues.

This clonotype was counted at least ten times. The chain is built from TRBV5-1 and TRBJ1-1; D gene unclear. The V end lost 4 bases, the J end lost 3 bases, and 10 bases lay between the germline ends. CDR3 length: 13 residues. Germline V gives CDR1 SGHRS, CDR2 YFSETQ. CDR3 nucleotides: TGCGCCAGCAGCCCGAGTGGGGACACTGAAGCTTTCTTT. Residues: CASSPSGDTEAFF.

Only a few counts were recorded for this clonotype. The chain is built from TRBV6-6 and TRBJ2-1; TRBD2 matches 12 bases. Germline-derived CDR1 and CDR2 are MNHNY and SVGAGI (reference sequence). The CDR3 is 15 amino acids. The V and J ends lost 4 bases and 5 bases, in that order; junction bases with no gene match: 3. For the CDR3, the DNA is TGTGCCAGCAGTTTCCTAGCGGGGGGGAACAATGAGCAGTTCTTC. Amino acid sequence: CASSFLAGGNNEQFF.

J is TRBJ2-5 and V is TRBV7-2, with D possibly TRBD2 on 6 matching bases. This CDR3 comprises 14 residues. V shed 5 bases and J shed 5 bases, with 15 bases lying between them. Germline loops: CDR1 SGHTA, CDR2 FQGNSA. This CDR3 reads CASSPGLPLETQYF. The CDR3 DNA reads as TGTGCCAGCAGCCCGGGACTTCCTCTGGAGACCCAGTACTTC.

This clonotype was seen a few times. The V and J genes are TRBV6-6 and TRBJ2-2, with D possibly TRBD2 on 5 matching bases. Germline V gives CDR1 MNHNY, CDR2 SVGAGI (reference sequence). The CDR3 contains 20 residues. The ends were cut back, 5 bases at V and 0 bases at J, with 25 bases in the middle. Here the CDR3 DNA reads TGTGCCAGCAGTGATACCCTTGCGAGGGAAGCATTCGCGAACACCGGGGAGCTGTTTTTT. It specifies CASSDTLAREAFANTGELFF.

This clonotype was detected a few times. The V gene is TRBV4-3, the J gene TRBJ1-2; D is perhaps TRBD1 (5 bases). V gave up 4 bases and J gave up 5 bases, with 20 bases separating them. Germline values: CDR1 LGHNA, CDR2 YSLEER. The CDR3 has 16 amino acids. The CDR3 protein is CASSPQGIGTAYGYTF. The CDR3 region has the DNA TGCGCCAGCAGCCCTCAGGGCATTGGGACGGCGTATGGCTACACCTTC.